This passage covers 19 T cell receptor beta chains from one sample sequenced in a study of vaccination and CD4 T cells after COVID-19. Documented treatment: 10-day PBMC culture with coronavirus spike peptide pools or control peptides (ViraFEST assay). Antigens for these TCRs are unknown. The Oncomine TCR Beta short-read assay sequenced DNA from cultured CD4+ T cells. From the PCR reads, TCRdb called clonotypes with MiXCR, one entry per CDR3 protein. The data hold about 9,100 distinct CDR3 sequences, with around three fifths observed a single time. The sequencing sample was made of CD4+ T cells from blood, cultured in vitro. These receptors originate from a human donor who had recovered from COVID-19.

V and J are TRBV6-1 and TRBJ1-3; no clear D gene. Germline V gives CDR1 MNHNS, CDR2 SASEGT. V was trimmed by 8 bases and J by 1 base, leaving 3 bases between them. The CDR3 runs 11 residues. This chain's CDR3 is CASVSGNTIYF. The DNA for the CDR3 is TGTGCCAGCGTATCTGGAAACACCATATATTTT.

The gene calls are TRBV15 and TRBJ2-2; D gene ambiguous. V was shortened by 6 bases and J by 2 bases, with 10 bases between the two germline ends. CDR1 and CDR2 from the germline V gene are LNHNV and YYDKDF (reference sequence). There are 14 residues in the CDR3. In DNA, the CDR3 is TGTGCCACCAGAAAACAGCCCAACACCGGGGAGCTGTTTTTT. Translation gives CATRKQPNTGELFF. The entire variable domain, with the rest obtained from reference TRBV15 and TRBJ2-2, is as follows: DAMVIQNPRYQVTQFGKPVTLSCSQTLNHNVMYWYQQKSSQAPKLLFHYYDKDFNNEADTPDNFQSRRPNTSFCFLDIRSPGLGDTAMYLCATRKQPNTGELFFGEGSRLTVL.

In its sample, this clonotype was seen a few times. The CDR3 DNA reads TGCAGTGCCCAGGACAGAACAGACTATAATTCACCCCTCCACTTT. Translating gives CSAQDRTDYNSPLHF. The chain is built from TRBV20-1 and TRBJ1-6, with D tentatively TRBD1 (6 bases). The CDR3 spans 15 residues. The germline gives CDR1 DFQATT, CDR2 SNEGSKA (reference sequence). The V end was cut by 6 bases, the J end by 3 bases, with 15 bases between.

The chain combines TRBV30 with TRBJ1-3, with D hard to call. Germline values: CDR1 GTSNPN, CDR2 SVGIG (reference sequence). Trimming left V 3 bases short and J 1 base short, with 22 bases between. The CDR3 covers 18 residues. The DNA of the CDR3 is TGTGCCTGGAGCGGGTATACCAATCCGACTGGTTCTGGAAACACCATATATTTT. This gives the protein CAWSGYTNPTGSGNTIYF.

V is TRBV30 and J is TRBJ1-2; D not resolved. The CDR3 has 12 residues. The V end was cut by 3 bases, the J end by 2 bases, with 7 bases between. Per the germline V gene, CDR1 is GTSNPN and CDR2 is SVGIG (reference sequence). For the CDR3, the DNA is TGTGCCTGGAGGGGCTTAAACTATGGCTACACCTTC. Translated, it gives CAWRGLNYGYTF.

The V call is TRBV20-1, the J call TRBJ2-3, with 15 bases identical to TRBD2. After removal of 2 bases from V and 2 bases from J, the junction contained 14 bases not matched to a gene. CDR3 length equals 20 residues. From germline, CDR1 is DFQATT and CDR2 SNEGSKA (reference sequence). The CDR3 sequence: CSARSLGGTSGGSFTDTQYF. The CDR3 bases are TGCAGTGCTAGATCCCTAGGGGGGACTAGCGGGGGGTCTTTCACAGATACGCAGTATTTT.

The chain is built from TRBV30 and TRBJ1-2, with D possibly matching TRBD1 (5 bases). The CDR3 runs 16 residues. Germline values: CDR1 GTSNPN, CDR2 SVGIG (reference sequence). The V end was cut by 5 bases, the J end by 3 bases, with 22 bases between. In DNA, the CDR3 is TGTGCCTGGGGGGCGCCAGGGCCCACTGGGGACTATGGCTACACCTTC. Translation gives CAWGAPGPTGDYGYTF. Using reference TRBV30 and TRBJ1-2 for the parts outside the CDR3, the full variable domain is SQTIHQWPATLVQPVGSPLSLECTVEGTSNPNLYWYRQAAGRGLQLLFYSVGIGQISSEVPQNLSASRPQDRQFILSSKKLLLSDSGFYLCAWGAPGPTGDYGYTFGSGTRLTVV.

The rearrangement joins TRBV20-1 to TRBJ1-1; 8 bases match TRBD1. V shed 2 bases, J shed 0 bases, and the junction held 8 bases outside the gene matches. This CDR3 is built from 16 residues. Germline V gene sequence: CDR1 DFQATT, CDR2 SNEGSKA (reference sequence). The DNA for the CDR3 is TGCAGTGCTAGACATTCGGGACAGGCTTTGAACACTGAAGCTTTCTTT. Its translation is CSARHSGQALNTEAFF.

This clonotype has just one count. The rearrangement joins TRBV27 to TRBJ1-2; D not resolved. The germline V gene has CDR1 MNHEY and CDR2 SMNVEV (reference sequence). This CDR3 contains 14 residues. The CDR3 protein is CVTKKADSNYGYTF. CDR3 DNA: TGTGTCACCAAAAAGGCGGACTCTAACTATGGCTACACCTTC.

This clonotype appeared once. The genes are TRBV6-2 or TRBV6-3 and TRBJ1-2; a possible D gene is TRBD1 (6 bases). CDR1 and CDR2 (germline): MNHEY, SVGEGT. V gave up 7 bases and J gave up 8 bases, with 17 bases separating them. The CDR3 is 13 residues long. The CDR3 is CASNLQGSFGYTF. CDR3 sequence (DNA): TGTGCCAGCAATCTACAGGGTTCTTTCGGCTACACCTTC.

This clonotype appeared a single time. The chain has TRBV6-5 and TRBJ1-6; D unresolved. The length of the CDR3 is 15 residues. V was shortened by 0 bases and J by 4 bases, with 7 bases between the two germline ends. Germline loops: CDR1 MNHEY, CDR2 SVGAGI. For the CDR3, the DNA is TGTGCCAGCAGTTACTCCACAGATTATAATTCACCCCTCCACTTT. The encoded protein is CASSYSTDYNSPLHF.

There are a few counts of this clonotype. The gene calls are TRBV19 and TRBJ1-2; D might be TRBD1 (5 bases). This CDR3 is built from 16 residues. V lost 3 bases to trimming and J lost 0 bases, with 14 bases between them. Germline V lookup: CDR1 LNHDA, CDR2 SQIVND (reference sequence). Here the CDR3 DNA reads TGTGCCAGTAGTATGGGGCGGACCAAAGCTAACTATGGCTACACCTTC. Its protein product is CASSMGRTKANYGYTF.

This chain joins TRBV2 and TRBJ1-5; maybe TRBD1 (5 bases). CDR3 length: 16 residues. Germline loops: CDR1 SNHLY, CDR2 FYNNEI. V gave up 5 bases and J gave up 3 bases, with 17 bases separating them. DNA for the CDR3: TGTGCCAGCAGTTCAAGCGGGGGGGGATTCAATCAGCCCCAGCATTTT. Translating gives CASSSSGGGFNQPQHF.

This clonotype was recorded a few times. V and J are TRBV20-1 and TRBJ1-2; D not resolved. The CDR3 runs 14 residues. V was cut by 0 bases and J by 7 bases, with 15 bases left in between. CDR1 and CDR2 from the germline V gene are DFQATT and SNEGSKA (reference sequence). The CDR3 region has the DNA TGCAGTGCTAGAGATTCAGGAGGGTTCGGTGGCTACACCTTC. Translation: CSARDSGGFGGYTF.

This rearrangement joins TRBV2 to TRBJ1-6; D is unclear. This CDR3 has 14 residues. V lost 4 bases and J 10 bases, leaving 14 bases between the germline ends. Germline CDR1 reads SNHLY; CDR2 reads FYNNEI. CDR3 region: CASSVRQSSSPLHF. The CDR3 nucleotides are TGTGCCAGCAGTGTGCGGCAGAGCAGCTCACCCCTCCACTTT.

This clonotype was detected a few times. The J gene is TRBJ1-6, the V gene TRBV27, with TRBD1 matching 7 bases. The ends lost 0 bases at V and 1 base at J; junction bases unmatched: 3. Germline V gene data show CDR1 as MNHEY and CDR2 as SMNVEV (reference sequence). This CDR3 is 17 amino acids long. The CDR3 DNA follows: TGTGCCAGCAGTTTATCGACGACAGGGTCCTATAATTCACCCCTCCACTTT. It specifies CASSLSTTGSYNSPLHF.

The rearrangement joins TRBV5-1 to TRBJ2-3, with 7 bases identical to TRBD1. Trimming removed 3 bases from V and 3 bases from J; junction bases left unmatched: 7. The germline gives CDR1 SGHRS, CDR2 YFSETQ. This CDR3 is built from 15 residues. The CDR3 region has the DNA TGCGCCAGCAGCTCACAGGGGTTTGGTACAGATACGCAGTATTTT. It encodes CASSSQGFGTDTQYF.

About this clonotype itself: The junction differs from germline at one of its ends, possibly a read error. The chain combines TRBV4-1 with TRBJ1-5; tentative D call: TRBD1 (5 bases). CDR3 length: 14 amino acids. Germline CDR1 reads MGHRA; CDR2 reads YSYEKL. CDR3 nucleotide sequence: TGCGCCAGCAGCCAAGCGCGGGGCGGTCAGCCCCAGCACTTT. It specifies CASSQARGGQPQHF.

With regard to this clonotype: The junction departs from germline at one end; a sequencing error may be responsible. This chain links TRBV7-2 with TRBJ1-1, with D unclear. CDR1 is SGHTA, CDR2 FQGNSA, per germline. The CDR3 has 13 residues. Here the CDR3 DNA reads TGTGCCAGCAGCTTCTCAGTGAACACCGAAGCTTTCTTT. This sequence encodes CASSFSVNTEAFF.